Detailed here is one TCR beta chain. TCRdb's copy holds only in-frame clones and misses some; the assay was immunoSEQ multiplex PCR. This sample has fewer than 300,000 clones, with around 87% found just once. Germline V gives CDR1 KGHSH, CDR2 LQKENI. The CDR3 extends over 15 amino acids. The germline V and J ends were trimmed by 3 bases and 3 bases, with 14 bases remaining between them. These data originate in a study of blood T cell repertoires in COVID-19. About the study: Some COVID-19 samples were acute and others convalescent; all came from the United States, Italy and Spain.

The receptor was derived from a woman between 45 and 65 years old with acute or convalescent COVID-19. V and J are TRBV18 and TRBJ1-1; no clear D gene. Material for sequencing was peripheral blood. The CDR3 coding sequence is TGTGCCAGCTCACCCAACCTGGCGGGTGACACTGAAGCTTTCTTT. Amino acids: CASSPNLAGDTEAFF. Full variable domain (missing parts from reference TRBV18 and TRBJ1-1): NAGVMQNPRHLVRRRGQEARLRCSPMKGHSHVYWYRQLPEEGLKFMVYLQKENIIDESGMPKERFSAEFPKEGPSILRIQQVVRGDSAAYFCASSPNLAGDTEAFFGQGTRLTVV.